This is a list of T cell receptor beta chains from one sample in a study of PD-L1 blockade in urothelial cancer. The protocol was immunoSEQ multiplex PCR, while the TCRdb copy is restricted to in-frame clones and leaves out a portion. There are about 130,000 clones in the sample; approximately 84% occur only once, and 3.2% lies in the top ten. The sequenced sample was PBMCs, obtained around atezolizumab (anti-PD-L1) treatment. These receptors all stem from a man aged 50 or older with urothelial cancer. The CDR3 runs from the conserved cysteine through the conserved F or W. Each record gives: V gene, CDR3 length, clone size, D gene, J gene, CDR3 protein. A D gene is named only where the DNA matches it firmly. Clone size, where shown, is once, few, many, or a class for clones that have expanded.

TRBV5-1	16	.	.	TRBJ2-7	CASSLSGGGGPYEQYF
TRBV7-2	12	.	.	TRBJ2-1	CASSLSVSQQFF
TRBV5-1	14	.	.	TRBJ1-2	CASSGYGTNDGYTF
TRBV4-2	16	.	.	TRBJ1-4	CASSPKGLSTNEKLFF
TRBV27	13	.	.	TRBJ2-7	CASSLSPSREQYF
TRBV20-1	11	few	.	TRBJ1-1	CSARVQIEAFF
TRBV5-1	13	.	.	TRBJ2-3	CASGGGSQDTQYF
TRBV4-1	17	.	.	TRBJ2-2	CASSQGSGGINTGELFF
TRBV5-6	13	.	TRBD1	TRBJ1-4	CASSSDRGPKLFF
TRBV2	15	.	TRBD2	TRBJ2-3	CASSLAGGGTDTQYF
TRBV28	13	.	TRBD1	TRBJ1-5	CVKKGAPDQPQHF
TRBV2	15	.	TRBD1	TRBJ2-7	CASSPRTGGFYEQYF
TRBV9	15	.	.	TRBJ2-2	CASSVSGSNTGELFF
TRBV5-1	14	few	TRBD1	TRBJ2-2	CASSLQGDTGELFF
TRBV5-8	14	few	.	TRBJ2-2	CASSLPRATGELFF
TRBV5-1	13	.	TRBD1	TRBJ2-7	CASSLGQGSEQYF
TRBV6-5	12	.	.	TRBJ2-3	CASRRGTDTQYF
TRBV2	17	.	.	TRBJ1-4	CASRAGLGGRNNEKLFF
TRBV28	15	once	TRBD1	TRBJ2-3	CASSIPATGGYTQYF
TRBV30	14	.	.	TRBJ1-3	CAWRTTASGNTIYF
TRBV29-1	15	.	TRBD1	TRBJ2-4	CSVEQGDSAKNIQYF
TRBV27	15	.	TRBD2	TRBJ2-3	CASSLSGSVTDTQYF
TRBV18	15	.	TRBD1	TRBJ2-7	CASSPTTGYLGEQYF
TRBV5-3	13	.	TRBD2	TRBJ2-1	CARIRRAGDEQFF
TRBV2	15	once	TRBD2	TRBJ2-5	CASSFSGTSTETQYF
TRBV4-1	17	.	.	TRBJ2-7	CASSQGQGLSSSYEQYF
TRBV7-3	19	.	TRBD2	TRBJ2-1	CARPPRQAGGKNPTNEQFF
TRBV15	13	few	TRBD2	TRBJ2-1	CATSRAGGNEQFF
TRBV15	15	.	TRBD1	TRBJ1-1	CATSRGGQGSTEAFF
TRBV6-5	15	.	TRBD2	TRBJ2-3	CASRGGLAGTDTQYF
TRBV2	15	once	TRBD2	TRBJ2-1	CASSETAGGPNEQFF
TRBV6-5	13	.	.	TRBJ1-2	CASSYSRGYGYTF